This is a list of T cell receptor beta chains from one sample in a study of PD-L1 blockade in urothelial cancer. Produced via immunoSEQ multiplex PCR; TCRdb's table is partial and in-frame only. Found here are about 130,000 clones, approximately 88% of them singletons; the top ten hold around 3.2%. The sequencing here drew on PBMCs, taken around atezolizumab (anti-PD-L1) treatment. Receptors originate from a man in his fifties or sixties with urothelial cancer. CDR3s include the opening cysteine and the closing phenylalanine or tryptophan. A D gene is named only where the DNA matches it firmly. A row's size may be missing; if present it is once, few, many or a size class.

TRBJ1-2	TRBV9	TRBD1	NA	CASSGTGQSYYGYTF	TGTGCCAGCAGCGGAACGGGACAGAGTTACTATGGCTACACCTTC
TRBJ1-6	TRBV30	NA	NA	CAWSGTASPLHF	TGTGCCTGGAGTGGGACAGCTTCACCCCTCCACTTT
TRBJ2-1	TRBV30	TRBD1	NA	CAWRDRVPALGEQFF	TGTGCCTGGAGGGACAGGGTCCCCGCCTTGGGTGAGCAGTTCTTC
TRBJ2-7	TRBV7-9	TRBD1	NA	CASSLGRDRPLYF	TGTGCCAGCAGCTTAGGCCGGGACAGACCCTTATACTTC
TRBJ1-3	TRBV2	NA	few	CASSPPGGSGNTIYF	TGTGCCAGCAGCCCCCCAGGAGGCTCTGGAAACACCATATATTTT
TRBJ1-3	TRBV30	NA	NA	CACRLWSGNTIYF	TGTGCCTGCCGTCTTTGGAGTGGAAACACCATATATTTT
TRBJ1-5	TRBV19	NA	NA	CASSIQGWPQHF	TGTGCCAGTAGTATACAGGGGTGGCCCCAGCATTTT
TRBJ2-6	TRBV5-1	TRBD1	NA	CASSEDRGANVLTF	TGCGCCAGCAGCGAGGACAGGGGGGCCAACGTCCTGACTTTC
TRBJ2-1	TRBV5-4	NA	NA	CASSLGSVRSYNEQFF	TGTGCCAGCAGCTTAGGCAGCGTACGCTCCTACAATGAGCAGTTCTTC
TRBJ1-3	TRBV6-6	TRBD1	NA	CASNHRGDGNTIYF	TGTGCCAGCAACCACAGGGGGGATGGAAACACCATATATTTT
TRBJ2-1	TRBV6-1	TRBD2	NA	CASREGAGLTYNEQFF	TGTGCCAGCAGGGAAGGCGCGGGACTAACCTACAATGAGCAGTTCTTC
TRBJ2-7	TRBV15	NA	once	CATSRDPRQVWGYEQYF	TGTGCCACCAGCAGAGATCCCAGACAGGTCTGGGGATACGAGCAGTACTTC
TRBJ2-1	TRBV5-6	TRBD2	NA	CASRRGVGWNEQFF	TGTGCCAGCAGACGGGGGGTAGGGTGGAATGAGCAGTTCTTC
TRBJ2-1	TRBV5-1	TRBD2	NA	CASSPSGKGNGEQFF	TGCGCCAGCAGCCCTAGCGGGAAAGGAAACGGTGAGCAGTTCTTC
TRBJ2-5	TRBV5-1	NA	NA	CASSRGGTVIRKYQETQYF	TGCGCCAGCAGCCGGGGCGGGACAGTAATAAGAAAATACCAAGAGACCCAGTACTTC
TRBJ2-3	TRBV27	NA	NA	CASSHVGAGYTDTQYF	TGTGCCAGCAGTCATGTCGGGGCGGGGTACACAGATACGCAGTATTTT
TRBJ1-4	TRBV15	NA	NA	CATSRDGGQKEKLFF	TGTGCCACCAGCAGAGATGGAGGCCAGAAGGAAAAACTGTTTTTT
TRBJ2-7	TRBV5-1	NA	NA	CASSWSLFETGGYEQYF	TGCGCCAGCAGCTGGTCGTTATTCGAGACAGGAGGCTACGAGCAGTACTTC
TRBJ2-1	TRBV28	NA	once	CASSGGTPSSYNEQFF	TGTGCCAGCAGTGGAGGGACCCCGAGCTCCTACAATGAGCAGTTCTTC
TRBJ1-5	TRBV14	NA	NA	CASSLTGRGQPQHF	TGTGCCAGCAGCCTAACAGGGAGAGGACAGCCCCAGCATTTT
TRBJ1-5	TRBV6-5	NA	NA	CASRQGQGNQPQHF	TGTGCCAGCAGGCAAGGACAAGGCAATCAGCCCCAGCATTTT
TRBJ1-2	TRBV5-4	TRBD1	NA	CASSLAGQGAIYGYTF	TGTGCCAGCAGCTTGGCCGGGCAGGGGGCAATCTATGGCTACACCTTC
TRBJ1-2	TRBV6-5	TRBD1	once	CASSRQGYGYTF	TGTGCCAGCAGTCGACAGGGCTATGGCTACACCTTC
TRBJ1-4	TRBV5-1	NA	NA	CASSSQGPATNEKLFF	TGCGCCAGCAGCAGCCAGGGGCCGGCAACTAATGAAAAACTGTTTTTT
TRBJ2-4	TRBV5-1	TRBD2	NA	CASSLGPAGVKNIQYF	TGCGCCAGCAGCTTGGGGCCAGCGGGAGTCAAAAACATTCAGTACTTC
TRBJ1-5	TRBV19	NA	NA	CASSIGARWNQPQHF	TGTGCCAGTAGTATAGGTGCTAGGTGGAATCAGCCCCAGCATTTT
TRBJ1-1	TRBV10-3	NA	few	CAIAPGDRAEAFF	TGTGCCATCGCTCCAGGGGATAGGGCTGAAGCTTTCTTT
TRBJ1-2	TRBV28	TRBD1	once	CASSLTGGDYGYTF	TGTGCCAGCAGTTTAACAGGGGGCGACTATGGCTACACCTTC
TRBJ2-7	TRBV28	NA	once	CASSFSGVGSYEQYF	TGTGCCAGCAGTTTCTCAGGGGTGGGCTCCTACGAGCAGTACTTC
TRBJ2-2	TRBV5-6	NA	NA	CASSQINGRLRDTGELFF	TGTGCCAGCAGCCAAATAAACGGCCGGTTGAGGGACACCGGGGAGCTGTTTTTT
TRBJ2-1	TRBV7-3	NA	NA	CASSLMGLHNEQFF	TGTGCCAGCAGCTTAATGGGACTTCACAATGAGCAGTTCTTC
TRBJ2-1	TRBV6-1	TRBD2	NA	CASSLSGTKDEQFF	TGTGCCAGCAGTTTGAGCGGGACTAAGGATGAGCAGTTCTTC